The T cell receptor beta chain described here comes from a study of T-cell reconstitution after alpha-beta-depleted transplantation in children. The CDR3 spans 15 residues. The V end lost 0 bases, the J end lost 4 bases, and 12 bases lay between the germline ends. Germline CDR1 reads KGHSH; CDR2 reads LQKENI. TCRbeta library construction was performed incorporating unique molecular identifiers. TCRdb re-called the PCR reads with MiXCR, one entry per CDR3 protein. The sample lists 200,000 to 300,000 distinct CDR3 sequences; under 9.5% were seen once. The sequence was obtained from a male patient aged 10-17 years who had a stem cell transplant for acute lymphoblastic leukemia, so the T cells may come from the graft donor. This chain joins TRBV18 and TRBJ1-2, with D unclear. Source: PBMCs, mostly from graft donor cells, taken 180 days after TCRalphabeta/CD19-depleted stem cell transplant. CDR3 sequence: CASSPPLGVTYGYTF. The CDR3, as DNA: TGTGCCAGCTCACCACCGTTAGGTGTGACCTATGGCTACACCTTC.